This T cell receptor beta chain is drawn from a study of identical twins. Overall study findings and caveats: One should note that invariant MAIT and iNKT cells could partly confound zero-insertion analyses. Fewer insertions were carried by abundant cord blood beta clonotypes, but none was seen in memory repertoires.

Every one of the donors was a healthy Caucasian. The CDR3 sequence is 16 residues long. Trimming cost V 2 bases and J 5 bases, with 18 bases left between them. Germline V gene sequence: CDR1 SGHDT, CDR2 YYEEEE. This clonotype turned up a few times. The antigen remains undetermined. Carrying unique molecular identifiers, the cDNA also gained a universal primer site through template switching. One entry per CDR3 protein results from TCRdb running MiXCR on the 5' RACE reads. The data hold 200,000 to 300,000 distinct CDR3 sequences, with roughly a tenth observed a single time. This rearrangement joins TRBV5-6 to TRBJ2-3; D is unresolved. The sample comprised memory T cells sorted from blood. The source of this sequence is a man aged 45 to 65 in good health. The CDR3 sequence is CASSFVSQIVRDTQYF. In nucleotides, the CDR3 is TGTGCCAGCAGCTTTGTATCGCAAATAGTAAGAGATACGCAGTATTTT.